This T cell receptor beta chain was identified in a study of identical twins. TCRdb independently ran MiXCR on the 5' RACE reads; one entry per CDR3 protein. The sample contains about 810,000 distinct CDR3 sequences, 9% to 15% of which appear only once. Trimming at V came to 0 bases and at J to 4 bases, leaving 1 base not matched to a gene. CDR1 SGHRS and CDR2 YFSETQ come from the germline V gene. The CDR3 extends over 14 amino acids. This clonotype was counted between two and nine times. A further study also used this sample, focusing on yellow fever vaccine responses in identical twins.

The sequence was obtained from a woman aged 18-29 years in good health. The material sequenced was PBMCs. The chain employs TRBV5-1 and TRBJ1-2; TRBD1 matches at 9 bases. CDR3 nucleotide sequence: TGCGCCAGCAGCTTGGTACAGGGGGCCTATGGCTACACCTTC. Protein product: CASSLVQGAYGYTF.